The source of this T cell receptor (beta chain) is a study of regulatory T cells in long-lasting Graves disease. Whole-study context: The term persistent Graves' disease signified upward of 5 years on antithyroid drugs with positive TSH receptor antibodies. Study results and caveats: Patients with persistent disease shared 2,500 to 3,500 public clonotypes, outpacing the roughly 870 shared by new patients. Favored gene segments in persistent disease were TRBV28, TRBJ1-2 and TRBJ2-5.

Only a few counts were recorded for this clonotype. No antigen is known for it. CDR1 is SNHLY and CDR2 is FYNNEI in the germline V gene. V was pared by 7 bases and J by 2 bases, with 10 bases between. This CDR3 is built from 13 residues. With iRepertoire HTBI primers and Arm-PCR of CDR3 regions, TCR beta libraries were built. One entry per CDR3 protein results from TCRdb running MiXCR on the multiplex PCR reads. Of approximately 360,000 distinct CDR3 sequences in the sample, roughly 20% were seen once. Specified time point: persistent/refractory GD, antithyroid drugs over 5 years with positive TRAb. Preparation of the TCR library used RNA extracted from PBMCs.

This sample comprised peripheral blood mononuclear cells (PBMCs), obtained when the disease was refractory, from a patient treated with antithyroid drugs. The V call is TRBV2, the J call TRBJ2-3; D is ambiguous. The TCR originated in a woman aged 40-49 years with Graves disease. DNA for the CDR3: TGTGCCAGCATAGTAGGGAACACAGATACGCAGTATTTT. Protein: CASIVGNTDTQYF.